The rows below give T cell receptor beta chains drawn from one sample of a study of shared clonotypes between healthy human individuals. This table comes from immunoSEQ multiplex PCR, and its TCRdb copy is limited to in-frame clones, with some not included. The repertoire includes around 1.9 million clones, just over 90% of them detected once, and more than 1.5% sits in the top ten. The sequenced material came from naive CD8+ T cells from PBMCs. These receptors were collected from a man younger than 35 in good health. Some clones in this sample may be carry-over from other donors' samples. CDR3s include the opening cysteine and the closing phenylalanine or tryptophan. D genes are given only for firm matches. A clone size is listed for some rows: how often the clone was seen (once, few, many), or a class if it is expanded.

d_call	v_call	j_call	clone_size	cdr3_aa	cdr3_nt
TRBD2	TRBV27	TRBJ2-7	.	CASSSRGSGGYEQYF	TGTGCCAGCAGTTCTCGCGGTAGCGGGGGATACGAGCAGTACTTC
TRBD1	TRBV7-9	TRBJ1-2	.	CASSPTSTDRGNYGYTF	TGTGCCAGCAGCCCAACTTCTACCGACAGGGGTAACTATGGCTACACCTTC
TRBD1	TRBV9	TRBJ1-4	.	CASSFSGTDNEKLFF	TGTGCCAGCAGCTTTTCCGGGACAGATAATGAAAAACTGTTTTTT
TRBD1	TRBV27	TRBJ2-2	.	CASSPTRDRGFTGELFF	TGTGCCAGCAGTCCAACCCGGGACAGGGGTTTCACCGGGGAGCTGTTTTTT
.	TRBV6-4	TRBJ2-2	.	CASRGNTGELFF	TGTGCCAGCCGGGGGAACACCGGGGAGCTGTTTTTT
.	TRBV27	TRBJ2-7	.	CASSLGTGAYEQYF	TGTGCCAGCTCCCTCGGGACCGGCGCCTACGAGCAGTACTTC
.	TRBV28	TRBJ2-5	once	CASSNPSEVYQETQYF	TGTGCCAGCAGCAACCCCTCCGAAGTGTACCAAGAGACCCAGTACTTC
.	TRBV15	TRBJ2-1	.	CATNPAGSSYNEQFF	TGTGCCACCAACCCAGCGGGCTCCTCCTACAATGAGCAGTTCTTC
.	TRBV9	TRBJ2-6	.	CASSDRAITSGANVLTF	TGTGCCAGCAGCGACCGAGCCATCACCTCTGGGGCCAACGTCCTGACTTTC
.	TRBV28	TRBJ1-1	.	CASSLHRNTEAFF	TGTGCCAGCAGTCTGCACAGGAACACTGAAGCTTTCTTT
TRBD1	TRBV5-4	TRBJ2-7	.	CASSLGQGNYEQYF	TGTGCCAGCAGCTTAGGACAGGGGAACTACGAGCAGTACTTC
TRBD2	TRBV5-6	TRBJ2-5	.	CASSPVGGGAETQYF	TGTGCCAGCAGCCCAGTGGGGGGAGGGGCAGAGACCCAGTACTTC
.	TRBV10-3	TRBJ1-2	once	CANSDSSNYGYTF	TGTGCCAATTCGGACAGTTCGAACTATGGCTACACCTTC
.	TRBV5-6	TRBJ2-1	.	CASSRSHNEQFF	TGTGCCAGCAGCCGAAGCCACAATGAGCAGTTCTTC
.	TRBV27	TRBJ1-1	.	CASSLLTQGPNTEAFF	TGTGCCAGCAGTTTATTGACGCAGGGGCCGAACACTGAAGCTTTCTTT
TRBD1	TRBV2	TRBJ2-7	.	CASADRAYEQYF	TGTGCCAGCGCTGACAGGGCCTACGAGCAGTACTTC
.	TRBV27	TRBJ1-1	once	CASSSLRTENTEAFF	TGTGCCAGCAGTTCCCTCCGGACGGAGAACACTGAAGCTTTCTTT
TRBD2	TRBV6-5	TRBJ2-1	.	CASRSGMAYNEQFF	TGTGCCAGCCGGAGCGGGATGGCCTACAATGAGCAGTTCTTC
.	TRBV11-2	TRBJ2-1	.	CASSLGAGAHEQFF	TGTGCCAGCAGCTTAGGCGCAGGGGCCCATGAGCAGTTCTTC
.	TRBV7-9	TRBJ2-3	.	CASSLKVDTQYF	TGTGCCAGCAGCCTAAAGGTAGATACGCAGTATTTT
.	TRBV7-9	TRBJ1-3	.	CASSLSPLGLENTIYF	TGTGCCAGCAGCTTATCACCCTTAGGGTTGGAAAACACCATATATTTT
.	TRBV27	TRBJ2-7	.	CASSSLGPLLEQYF	TGTGCCAGCAGTTCCCTAGGACCTCTCCTAGAGCAGTACTTC
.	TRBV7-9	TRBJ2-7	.	CASSLVAGLRTNEQYF	TGTGCCAGCAGCTTAGTGGCCGGGCTTCGCACCAACGAGCAGTACTTC
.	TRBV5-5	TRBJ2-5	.	CASSLRGGQETQYF	TGTGCCAGCAGCTTGAGAGGGGGGCAAGAGACCCAGTACTTC
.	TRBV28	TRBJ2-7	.	CASRSGKYYEQYF	TGTGCCAGCAGAAGCGGAAAGTACTACGAGCAGTACTTC
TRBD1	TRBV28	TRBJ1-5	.	CASRGQGPGNQPQHF	TGTGCCAGCAGGGGACAGGGCCCAGGCAATCAGCCCCAGCATTTT
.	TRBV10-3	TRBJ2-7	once	CAISESTDSYEQYF	TGTGCCATCAGTGAGTCTACGGACAGCTACGAGCAGTACTTC
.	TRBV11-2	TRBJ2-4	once	CASSQLGEGKNF	TGTGCCAGCAGCCAATTGGGGGAAGGGAAGAATTTC
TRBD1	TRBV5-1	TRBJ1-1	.	CASSLATGALTEAFF	TGCGCCAGCAGCCTGGCGACAGGGGCCCTCACTGAAGCTTTCTTT
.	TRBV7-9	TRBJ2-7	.	CASSLAFGPKGTEQYF	TGTGCCAGCAGCTTAGCGTTCGGGCCTAAAGGAACCGAGCAGTACTTC
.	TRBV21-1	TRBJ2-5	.	CASSKAPSGIRETQYF	TGTGCCAGCAGCAAAGCGCCTAGCGGGATTAGAGAGACCCAGTACTTC
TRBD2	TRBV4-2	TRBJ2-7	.	CASSPGTSGIYEQYF	TGTGCCAGCAGCCCTGGGACTAGCGGGATCTACGAGCAGTACTTC
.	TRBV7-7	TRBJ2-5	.	CASSRRVENTQYF	TGTGCCAGCAGCCGACGGGTGGAGAATACCCAGTACTTC
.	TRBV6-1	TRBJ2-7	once	CASSEVQGYEQYF	TGTGCCAGCAGTGAAGTACAGGGCTACGAGCAGTACTTC
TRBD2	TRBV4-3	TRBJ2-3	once	CASSQVWPSGRSGVEDTQYF	TGCGCCAGCAGCCAAGTCTGGCCTAGCGGGAGAAGTGGGGTTGAGGATACGCAGTATTTT
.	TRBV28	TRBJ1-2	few	CASSQRTGLGYTF	TGTGCCAGCAGTCAACGTACAGGGTTGGGCTACACCTTC
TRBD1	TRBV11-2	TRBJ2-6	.	CASDGGQDSGANVLTF	TGTGCCAGCGACGGAGGACAGGACTCTGGGGCCAACGTCCTGACTTTC
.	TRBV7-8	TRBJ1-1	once	CASSLVEVGTNTEAFF	TGTGCCAGCAGCTTAGTGGAGGTTGGAACGAACACTGAAGCTTTCTTT